These 8 T cell receptor beta chains were sequenced from one sample in a study of neurological immune-mediated disorders. TCRdb reprocessed the 5' RACE reads with MiXCR, giving one entry per CDR3 protein. The sample shows fewer than 30,000 distinct CDR3 sequences, 6.5% to 8% of them seen only once. Sequencing was carried out using PBMCs. The receptors were sampled from a woman between 40 and 55 years old in good health.

This clonotype appeared many times. The chain couples TRBV7-9 to TRBJ2-2; no reliable D call. The germline V gene encodes CDR1 SEHNR and CDR2 FQNEAQ (reference sequence). This CDR3 spans 15 amino acids. V was clipped by 3 bases and J by 4 bases, with 12 bases between them. The CDR3 loop reads CASSLDPSGTGELFF. The CDR3 DNA reads as TGTGCCAGCAGCTTGGACCCCTCGGGCACCGGGGAGCTGTTTTTT.

This clonotype has a count of ten or more. The CDR3, as DNA: TGTGCCTGGAGTGTAAACGGATACGAGCAGTACTTC. Its translation is CAWSVNGYEQYF. The chain has TRBV30 and TRBJ2-7; D gene unclear. The CDR3 has 12 amino acids. Germline V gene sequence: CDR1 GTSNPN, CDR2 SVGIG (reference sequence). V lost 0 bases and J 4 bases, leaving 7 bases between the germline ends.

This clonotype was detected ten times or more. The gene calls are TRBV12-3 or TRBV12-4 and TRBJ2-7, with 8 bases that match TRBD1. J gave up 0 bases and V 6 bases, and 4 bases lay outside the gene matches. The CDR3 consists of 14 residues. The DNA of the CDR3 is TGTGCCAGCAGCAGGACAGGGAGCTCCTACGAGCAGTACTTC. Its translation: CASSRTGSSYEQYF.

In this sample, this clonotype turned up many times. V usage is TRBV3-1 and J usage is TRBJ1-2; 7 nucleotides agree with TRBD1. The germline V gene encodes CDR1 LGHDT and CDR2 YNNKEL (reference sequence). The junction had 12 bases not matched to a gene; V was cut back by 7 bases and J by 10 bases. The CDR3 spans 13 residues. The CDR3 loop reads CASKRRDSSHYTF. CDR3 nucleotides: TGTGCCAGCAAGCGGCGGGACAGTTCCCACTACACCTTC.

At least ten counts were recorded for this clonotype. This chain links TRBV3-1 with TRBJ2-3; 8 bases are shared with TRBD1. Germline values: CDR1 LGHDT, CDR2 YNNKEL (reference sequence). This CDR3 region has 14 residues. Trimming took 5 bases from V and 3 from J; bases not matched to a gene: 4. DNA of the CDR3: TGTGCCAGCAGCTTCCGACAGGGGACAGATACGCAGTATTTT. Amino acids: CASSFRQGTDTQYF.

This clonotype was seen ten or more times. This chain links TRBV20-1 with TRBJ2-1; a weak D match, TRBD2 (6 bases). Trimming removed 6 bases from V and 6 bases from J, with 24 bases in between. Per the germline V gene, CDR1 is DFQATT and CDR2 is SNEGSKA (reference sequence). The CDR3 spans 16 residues. The CDR3 coding sequence is TGCAGTGCAAGCCCCATAGCGGTCGTAGCAGGCAATGAGCAGTTCTTC. Protein product: CSASPIAVVAGNEQFF.

Many counts were recorded for this clonotype. The rearrangement links TRBV5-1 to TRBJ1-1; D is unresolved. V was clipped by 4 bases and J by 4 bases, with 14 bases between them. Germline V gene lookup returns CDR1 SGHRS and CDR2 YFSETQ. The CDR3 totals 14 residues. The chain's CDR3 is CASSPTPVTTEAFF. Here the CDR3 DNA reads TGCGCCAGCAGCCCGACGCCAGTCACCACTGAAGCTTTCTTT.

This clonotype is deemed medium-sized. The genes are TRBV12-3 or TRBV12-4 and TRBJ2-7; possible D gene TRBD2, 5 bases. The germline V and J ends were trimmed by 4 bases and 3 bases, with 16 bases remaining between them. The CDR3 contains 15 residues. Written as DNA, the CDR3 is TGTGCCAGCAGTTCCCCCTTGGACGGGAACTACGAGCAGTACTTC. As protein: CASSSPLDGNYEQYF.